These 23 T cell receptor beta chains originate from one sample sequenced in a study of blood T cell repertoires in COVID-19 (dated by TCRdb to the early 2020s). Preparation of the library involved the immunoSEQ multiplex PCR assay. In TCRdb, the immuneACCESS table is reduced to in-frame sequences with V and J assigned. These tables do not hold every clone; where another copy was compared, an unresolved V gene accounts for under half, and the others remain unexplained. The sample table shows 150,000 or so clones, and over 85% are seen once. 3.5% to 5% of the sample is taken by the ten largest. The sample was peripheral blood. These receptors originate from a woman aged 50 to 65 with acute or convalescent COVID-19.

V gene TRBV7-3 combines with J gene TRBJ2-7, with TRBD1 matching over 9 bases. The CDR3 has 13 amino acids. Germline V CDR1 and CDR2: SGHTA, FQGTGA. V was pared by 2 bases and J by 4 bases, with 0 bases of the junction left unmatched. CDR3 in DNA: TGTGCCAGCAGCTTAGGGACAGGGTACGAGCAGTACTTC. Protein product: CASSLGTGYEQYF.

The chain carries TRBV12-3 or TRBV12-4 and TRBJ1-2; 7 nucleotides line up with TRBD1. The CDR3 consists of 13 residues. Germline trimming cut 7 bases from V and 8 bases from J; bases unmatched to any gene: 10. The CDR3 spells CASTRLQGYGYTF. CDR3 nucleotide sequence: TGTGCCAGCACTAGACTACAGGGGTACGGCTACACCTTC.

The chain joins TRBV30 to TRBJ1-4, with TRBD1 identical over 11 bases. The CDR3 consists of 16 residues. The germline V gene has CDR1 GTSNPN and CDR2 SVGIG (reference sequence). The V gene end was trimmed by 5 bases and the J gene end by 7 bases; junction bases not matched to a gene: 12. CDR3 protein: CAWGTGTGGFGEKLFF. The CDR3 region has the DNA TGTGCCTGGGGGACCGGGACAGGGGGATTTGGTGAAAAACTGTTTTTT.

V is TRBV28 and J is TRBJ2-3; tentatively, D is TRBD2 (5 bases). CDR3 length: 17 residues. CDR1 is MDHEN, CDR2 SYDVKM, per germline. Trimming removed 3 bases from V and 2 bases from J, with 18 bases in between. CDR3 in amino acids: CASSFAERKHDTDTQYF. CDR3 DNA sequence: TGTGCCAGCAGTTTTGCCGAGCGGAAACACGACACAGATACGCAGTATTTT.

This clone occurred once. The chain uses TRBV18 and TRBJ2-7, with 8 bases lining up with TRBD1. The CDR3 has 12 residues. From germline, CDR1 is KGHSH and CDR2 LQKENI. With 3 bases clipped from V and 6 bases from J, the junction kept 1 base outside the gene matches. In DNA, the CDR3 is TGTGCCAGCTCACCGACAGGGGCCGAGCAGTACTTC. It encodes CASSPTGAEQYF.

The chain has TRBV5-6 and TRBJ2-7; 13 nucleotides align to TRBD2. The CDR3 has 15 residues. Trimming at V came to 4 bases and at J to 3 bases, leaving 4 bases not matched to a gene. The V gene's germline CDR1 is SGHDT and CDR2 YYEEEE. In DNA, the CDR3 is TGTGCCAGCAGCACCGGGACTAGCGGGGTCTACGAGCAGTACTTC. Its translation is CASSTGTSGVYEQYF.

The table lists this clone with a few counts. The rearrangement links TRBV5-4 to TRBJ1-3; D is possibly TRBD1 (6 bases). The CDR3 is made up of 13 amino acids. Trimming pared 4 bases from V and 4 bases from J, leaving 9 bases between. Looked up from germline, CDR1 is SGHNT and CDR2 is YYREEE (reference sequence). The CDR3 coding sequence is TGTGCCAGCAGCCTGCAGGGGGGAAACACCATATATTTT. Protein sequence: CASSLQGGNTIYF. Combining the CDR3 with reference TRBV5-4 and TRBJ1-3 gives the whole variable domain ETGVTQSPTHLIKTRGQQVTLRCSSQSGHNTVSWYQQALGQGPQFIFQYYREEENGRGNFPPRFSGLQFPNYSSELNVNALELDDSALYLCASSLQGGNTIYFGEGSWLTVV.

CDR3 DNA: TGTGCCATCAGTGCAGGGGGCACTAGCACAGATACGCAGTATTTT. This sequence encodes CAISAGGTSTDTQYF. The V call is TRBV10-3, the J call TRBJ2-3; 8 positions match TRBD1. Trimming took 4 bases from V and 0 from J; bases not matched to a gene: 3. Per the germline V gene, CDR1 is ENHRY and CDR2 is SYGVKD. This CDR3 region has 15 residues.

The chain has TRBV5-6 and TRBJ2-7; 8 nucleotides agree with TRBD1. This CDR3 is built from 14 residues. In germline, CDR1 is SGHDT, CDR2 YYEEEE. V trimming: 2 bases; J trimming: 5 bases; junction bases outside the gene matches: 6. CDR3 sequence reads: CASSFTGGKDEQYF. CDR3 nucleotides: TGTGCCAGCAGCTTCACAGGGGGTAAGGACGAGCAGTACTTC.

The genes are TRBV18 and TRBJ2-1, with 9 nucleotides matching TRBD1. The V gene's germline CDR1 is KGHSH and CDR2 LQKENI. This CDR3 comprises 15 residues. V was clipped by 3 bases and J by 2 bases; unmatched bases: 2. The CDR3 spells CASSPGQGPYNEQFF. The CDR3 DNA reads as TGTGCCAGCTCACCCGGACAGGGGCCCTACAATGAGCAGTTCTTC.

The chain combines TRBV11-2 with TRBJ2-1; a weak D match, TRBD1 (6 bases). V was shortened by 3 bases and J by 3 bases, with 9 bases between the two germline ends. CDR1 and CDR2 from the germline V gene are SGHAT and FQNNGV. The CDR3 is 14 residues long. CDR3 region: CASSFRGNYNEQFF. The CDR3 DNA reads TGTGCCAGCAGCTTCAGGGGAAACTACAATGAGCAGTTCTTC.

The gene calls are TRBV2 and TRBJ2-3; possibly TRBD2 for D (6 bases). From germline, CDR1 is SNHLY and CDR2 FYNNEI. This CDR3 is built from 16 residues. With 0 bases removed from V and 0 bases from J, the gap between germline ends came to 10 bases. CDR3 residues: CASSEAGGWSTDTQYF. As DNA, the CDR3 is TGTGCCAGCAGTGAAGCGGGGGGTTGGAGCACAGATACGCAGTATTTT. The variable domain in full, with the rest retrieved from reference TRBV2 and TRBJ2-3, is EPEVTQTPSHQVTQMGQEVILRCVPISNHLYFYWYRQILGQKVEFLVSFYNNEISEKSEIFDDQFSVERPDGSNFTLKIRSTKLEDSAMYFCASSEAGGWSTDTQYFGPGTRLTVL.

V usage is TRBV2 and J usage is TRBJ1-2; weak D call: TRBD1 (6 bases). Trimming removed 4 bases at V and 7 bases at J, with 22 bases between. This CDR3 has 16 amino acids. Germline V gene sequence: CDR1 SNHLY, CDR2 FYNNEI. The CDR3 loop reads CASSGLRDTAVRGYTF. The CDR3 DNA follows: TGTGCCAGCAGTGGGCTCCGGGACACGGCGGTGCGTGGCTACACCTTC.

The chain carries TRBV11-3 and TRBJ2-1; 7 bases line up with TRBD2. The CDR3 is 15 amino acids. Germline trimming cut 2 bases from V and 1 base from J; bases unmatched to any gene: 2. CDR1 and CDR2 (germline): SGHNT, YENEEA. The CDR3 protein is CASSLRRGSYNEQFF. CDR3 nucleotides: TGTGCCAGCAGCTTAAGGCGGGGGTCCTACAATGAGCAGTTCTTC.

This sequence joins TRBV24-1 and TRBJ2-5; 8 bases fit TRBD1. Germline CDR1 reads KGHDR; CDR2 reads SFDVKD. The trim removed 4 bases at V and 3 bases at J, leaving 3 bases unmatched. The CDR3 length is 14 residues. CDR3 bases: TGTGCCACCAGTGACCCGACAGGGGAAGAGACCCAGTACTTC. Translating it yields CATSDPTGEETQYF.

The V gene is TRBV12-5, the J gene TRBJ2-3; 8 nucleotides match TRBD1. Germline CDR1 is LGHNT and CDR2 is FRNRAP. The CDR3 consists of 18 residues. J was trimmed by 2 bases and V by 2 bases; bases with no gene match: 12. CDR3 bases: TGTGCTAGTGGTTTGACCCGGACAGGGAAGGGGCACACAGATACGCAGTATTTT. It codes for CASGLTRTGKGHTDTQYF.

The chain employs TRBV6-6 and TRBJ1-2; no firm D call. There are 14 residues in the CDR3. CDR1 is MNHNY, CDR2 SVGAGI, per germline (reference sequence). Trimming shortened V by 5 bases and J by 7 bases, and 17 bases separated the two germline ends. The CDR3: CASSRVFGEGGYTF. Written as DNA, the CDR3 is TGTGCCAGCAGTAGGGTTTTCGGCGAGGGTGGCTACACCTTC.

This sequence joins TRBV4-3 and TRBJ1-5; TRBD1 is a possible D gene (5 bases). With 1 base removed from V and 3 bases from J, the gap between germline ends came to 10 bases. The germline V gene encodes CDR1 LGHNA and CDR2 YSLEER. This CDR3 is built from 15 residues. CDR3 DNA: TGCGCCAGCAGCCAAGTAAGGGGAAACAATCAGCCCCAGCATTTT. Amino acids: CASSQVRGNNQPQHF.

This clone was seen only once. The chain employs TRBV7-9 and TRBJ1-2; 9 bases are a match to TRBD1. The J segment lost 4 bases and the V segment lost 1 base, leaving 7 bases of the junction unmatched. Germline V CDR1 and CDR2: SEHNR, FQNEAQ (reference sequence). This CDR3 is 16 amino acids long. The CDR3 reads CASSLGTGAISYGYTF. CDR3 nucleotides: TGTGCCAGCAGCTTAGGGACAGGGGCGATCAGCTATGGCTACACCTTC.

The chain joins TRBV5-1 to TRBJ1-1, with TRBD1 identical over 8 bases. The CDR3 covers 13 residues. Germline-derived CDR1 and CDR2 are SGHRS and YFSETQ. V dropped 7 bases and J dropped 3; count of bases not matched to a gene: 5. The CDR3 nucleotides are TGCGCCAGCGGAGAGACAGGGGACACTGAAGCTTTCTTT. Its protein product is CASGETGDTEAFF.

The chain links TRBV7-9 to TRBJ1-5; D gene uncertain. The CDR3 is 14 residues long. Germline CDR1 reads SEHNR; CDR2 reads FQNEAQ (reference sequence). Trimming cost V 3 bases and J 0 bases, with 6 bases left between them. The CDR3 loop is CASSFTNSNQPQHF. CDR3 DNA: TGTGCCAGCAGCTTTACAAATAGCAATCAGCCCCAGCATTTT.

This clone came up once. The CDR3: CASSEVRALSVYGYTF. CDR3 bases: TGTGCCAGCAGTGAAGTCAGGGCCCTGAGCGTCTATGGCTACACCTTC. The V gene is TRBV6-1, the J gene TRBJ1-2, with D perhaps matching TRBD1 (5 bases). Germline V gene data show CDR1 as MNHNS and CDR2 as SASEGT. The CDR3 contains 16 residues. The ends were cut back, 1 base at V and 4 bases at J, with 16 bases in the middle.

The CDR3: CASSKGGRETGYTF. The CDR3 nucleotides are TGTGCCAGCAGCAAGGGGGGGCGGGAAACGGGCTACACCTTC. The J gene is TRBJ1-2, the V gene TRBV7-2; the D gene is possibly TRBD1 (6 bases). The CDR3 extends over 14 amino acids. Per the germline V gene, CDR1 is SGHTA and CDR2 is FQGNSA. The ends were cut back, 5 bases at V and 8 bases at J, with 18 bases in the middle.